This TCR beta chain was recorded in a study of T-cell reconstitution after alpha-beta-depleted transplantation in children. Study-wide results and limits: Surviving recipient T cells and intrathymic progenitors accounted for some patients' high TCRbeta diversity at day 60.

This clonotype was detected ten times or more. Its antigen is undetermined. It was with unique molecular identifiers that the TCRbeta library was prepared. TCRdb analysed the PCR reads with MiXCR anew, one entry per CDR3 protein. The sample contains hundreds of thousands of distinct CDR3 sequences, roughly a tenth of which appear only once. The sample was PBMCs, taken before TCRalphabeta/CD19-depleted stem cell transplant. The TCR sequence derives from a child less than two years old with acute myeloid leukemia, due to receive a stem cell transplant.

The CDR3 is CASSIRDRGREKLFF. The CDR3 bases are TGTGCCAGTAGTATCCGGGACAGGGGGCGTGAAAAACTGTTTTTT. V is TRBV19 and J is TRBJ1-4; 12 bases fit TRBD1. Germline V gene sequence: CDR1 LNHDA, CDR2 SQIVND (reference sequence). The CDR3 loop spans 15 amino acids. The J segment lost 7 bases and the V segment lost 3 bases, leaving 3 bases of the junction unmatched.